This entry concerns a single T cell receptor beta chain. Its antigen is unknown. Per-nucleotide qualities are absent, and no much larger clonotype sits a single base away. From a lookup of the germline V gene, CDR1 and CDR2 are SQVTM and ANQGSEA. The CDR3 numbers 14 residues from cysteine through phenylalanine. Just CDR3 DNA is preserved here, 42 bases in frame from base 1. V gives up 6 bases and J gives up 0 bases, and the segment between their germline ends measures 12 bases. The data were obtained in a study of OX40 agonist ivuxolimab in advanced cancers. With regard to the full study: Ivuxolimab, which targeted the costimulatory receptor OX40 (CD134), was an agonistic, fully human IgG2 monoclonal antibody. Intravenous ivuxolimab was administered to patients every 2 weeks at six dose levels: 0.01, 0.1, 0.3, 1.5, 3 and 10 mg/kg. Among the roughly 54 dose-escalation patients, 19 had hepatocellular carcinoma, some 15 melanoma, 9 renal cell carcinoma and 9 head and neck cancer. The dose-escalation cohort was 82.7% male with a mean age of about 65 years, ranging from 23 to 79. Patients were allowed to have had prior anti-PD-1, anti-PD-L1 or anti-CTLA-4 therapy, and 40% of the dose-escalation patients had been treated with checkpoint inhibitors. Partial responses were achieved by three dose-escalation patients, of whom one had hepatocellular carcinoma and two had cutaneous melanoma. The purpose of peripheral TCRbeta sequencing was to test whether ivuxolimab changed TCR sequence diversity and led to clonal T-cell expansion. The monotherapy dose-escalation portion (N of about 49 patients) of the phase I ivuxolimab trial is reported in the paper.

Genomic DNA was extracted from sorted cells for sequencing of the TCRbeta CDR3 region. The immunoSEQ Assay was used for sequencing of TCRbeta CDR3 regions. TCRdb's version of the immuneACCESS table is confined to in-frame rearrangements and falls short of the full clone set. An unresolved V gene accounts for under half of the shortfall where checked; the remainder is of unknown origin. Recorded for this sample are roughly 75,000 clones; 90% of them occurred a single time. The ten largest make up 0.3% to 0.4% of the sample. General findings and caveats noted by the study authors: Clonal expansion of both CD4+ and CD8+ blood T cells was observed from baseline to week 6 at doses 0.1 to 3.0 mg/kg. Low levels of normalized T-cell clonal expansion were also shown by some nonresponding patients. On average, CD8+ T cells showed more expanded clones than CD4+ T cells after ivuxolimab. Which antigens the clonally expanded peripheral T cells were specific for was not determined. In partial responders in the 0.1-3.0 mg/kg groups, normalized peripheral clonal expansion was found to be among the lowest, especially among CD8+ T cells.

Patients with a history of autoimmune disease or receiving systemic immunosuppression were excluded from the trial. Peripheral blood for TCR sequencing was collected from all dose cohorts at baseline, on cycle 4 day 1, and on cycle 7 day 1. Samples came from an open-label, multicenter, first-in-human phase I dose-escalation trial of ivuxolimab. Adults with locally advanced or metastatic melanoma, renal cell carcinoma, hepatocellular carcinoma or head and neck squamous cell carcinoma were enrolled in the trial. Before TCR sequencing, CD4+ T cells and CD8+ T cells from peripheral blood were sorted into separate populations.

The rearranged segments are TRBV29-1 and TRBJ1-3; confidence is insufficient to name the D gene. This receptor was identified in an adult with an advanced solid tumor such as melanoma, head and neck, liver or kidney cancer. The sample consisted of CD4+ or CD8+ T cells sorted from blood, taken in a trial of the OX40 agonist ivuxolimab. The sequence in DNA is TGCAGCGTACAGAGCCGACACTCTGGAAACACCATATATTTT. Translated, this gives CSVQSRHSGNTIYF.